The 5 T cell receptor beta chains below were found in one sample sequenced in a study of T cells in localized non-small cell lung cancer. Here immunoSEQ multiplex PCR was the method, and the copy in TCRdb shows in-frame clones only, minus some. The sample has roughly 14,000 clones; roughly 86% are singletons. Specimen: peripheral blood mononuclear cells, collected before any cancer treatment. These receptors were obtained from a male donor at least 60 years old with stage II lung adenocarcinoma.

Judged by abundance, this clone is medium-sized. This chain connects TRBV6-5 to TRBJ1-4; the match to TRBD1 covers 7 bases. The V gene end was trimmed by 1 base and the J gene end by 12 bases; junction bases not matched to a gene: 5. Germline V gene lookup returns CDR1 MNHEY and CDR2 SVGAGI. The CDR3 spans 13 residues. DNA of the CDR3: TGTGCCAGCAGTTACTTTACAGGGGAAGAACTGTTTTTT. This gives the protein CASSYFTGEELFF.

Only a few counts were recorded for this clone. The gene calls are TRBV6-5 and TRBJ2-7; the match to TRBD1 covers 7 bases. The CDR3 extends over 14 amino acids. The V gene's germline CDR1 is MNHEY and CDR2 SVGAGI. The V gene end was trimmed by 5 bases and the J gene end by 1 base; junction bases not matched to a gene: 5. CDR3 sequence: CASSKHRGSYEQYF. The CDR3 DNA follows: TGTGCCAGCAGTAAACACAGGGGTTCCTACGAGCAGTACTTC.

Comments on this clone: A read error may produce the germline difference seen at one junction end. This chain uses TRBV29-1 with TRBJ2-5, with 10 nucleotides matching TRBD2. The CDR3 loop spans 12 amino acids. Germline-derived CDR1 and CDR2 are SQVTM and ANQGSEA. This chain's CDR3 is CSVVELAGAVDF. The CDR3 DNA reads as TGCAGCGTAGTAGAGCTAGCGGGAGCTGTGGACTTC.

The chain couples TRBV9 to TRBJ2-3, with 7 positions matching TRBD2. CDR1 and CDR2 from the germline V gene are SGDLS and YYNGEE. The V gene end was trimmed by 4 bases and the J gene end by 3 bases; junction bases not matched to a gene: 8. The CDR3 runs 15 residues. Here the CDR3 DNA reads TGTGCCAGCAGCCCACATCCCGGGGGGACAGATACGCAGTATTTT. Protein sequence: CASSPHPGGTDTQYF.

The chain recombines TRBV18 with TRBJ2-1; 10 bases map to TRBD2. This CDR3 contains 18 residues. The trim removed 1 base at V and 6 bases at J, leaving 12 bases unmatched. In germline, CDR1 is KGHSH, CDR2 LQKENI. The CDR3 coding sequence is TGTGCCAGCTCACCACTGAGGACTAGCGGTGGGGCCAGCAATGAGCAGTTCTTC. It translates to CASSPLRTSGGASNEQFF.